What follows are 21 T cell receptor beta chains derived from one specimen sequenced in a study of CD8 T cells in Susac syndrome. Random-hexamer reverse transcription was applied to roughly 0.5 to 1 ug RNA. One entry per CDR3 protein, called by TCRdb with MiXCR from the immunoSEQ multiplex PCR reads. The sample consists of about 190,000 distinct CDR3 sequences, 85% to 95% of them appearing once. The sequenced material came from CD4+ T cells from PBMCs. Every receptor here comes from a human donor in good health.

The chain couples TRBV2 to TRBJ1-5; D possibly corresponds to TRBD1 (5 bases). Germline V gene sequence: CDR1 SNHLY, CDR2 FYNNEI. V was clipped by 4 bases and J by 3 bases, with 13 bases between them. The CDR3 is 15 amino acids. CDR3 amino acids: CASSAGRVDNQPQHF. CDR3 sequence (DNA): TGTGCCAGCAGTGCGGGCAGGGTGGACAATCAGCCCCAGCATTTT.

In its sample, this clonotype was seen once. The CDR3 sequence is CASSPRGLSSYNEQFF. The CDR3 DNA reads as TGTGCCAGCAGCCCCAGGGGGCTCAGCTCCTACAATGAGCAGTTCTTC. The chain employs TRBV5-4 and TRBJ2-1; 8 nucleotides line up with TRBD1. Per the germline V gene, CDR1 is SGHNT and CDR2 is YYREEE (reference sequence). With V trimmed by 4 bases and J by 0 bases, 6 bases remained unmatched. CDR3 size: 16 residues.

This chain links TRBV7-3 with TRBJ2-5; 10 positions match TRBD2. J lost 5 bases, V lost 5 bases, and 2 bases had no gene match. CDR1 is SGHTA, CDR2 FQGTGA, per germline. This CDR3 is built from 13 residues. Here the CDR3 reads CASSVSGGETQYF. CDR3 DNA: TGTGCCAGCAGCGTTAGCGGGGGGGAGACCCAGTACTTC.

This chain connects TRBV5-1 to TRBJ2-1; the D gene is possibly TRBD2 (7 bases). Trimming removed 6 bases from V and 6 bases from J, with 16 bases in between. Per the germline V gene, CDR1 is SGHRS and CDR2 is YFSETQ. The CDR3 spans 14 residues. The CDR3 here is CASNPGGLGNEQFF. CDR3 coding DNA: TGCGCCAGCAACCCCGGGGGGCTTGGCAATGAGCAGTTCTTC.

The chain has TRBV4-1 and TRBJ1-2; D is uncertain. The CDR3 length is 13 residues. CDR1 MGHRA and CDR2 YSYEKL come from the germline V gene. The V end was cut by 1 base, the J end by 8 bases, with 11 bases between. As DNA, the CDR3 is TGCGCCAGCAGCCAAGTCAGGATGAGAGGCTACACCTTC. It specifies CASSQVRMRGYTF.

The chain carries TRBV25-1 and TRBJ2-1; TRBD2 aligns across 9 bases. V shed 0 bases and J 5 bases; nucleotides not matched to a gene: 5. Germline V gene sequence: CDR1 MGHDK, CDR2 SYGVNS. There are 16 residues in the CDR3. In nucleotides, the CDR3 is TGTGCCAGCAGTGAATACATGGCGGGGGGGAACAATGAGCAGTTCTTC. It encodes CASSEYMAGGNNEQFF.

The rearrangement links TRBV6-2 or TRBV6-3 to TRBJ1-1; D unclear. The CDR3 runs 14 residues. Germline assignment: CDR1 MNHEY and CDR2 SVGEGT. Trimming took 5 bases from V and 6 from J, leaving 16 bases between them. The CDR3 is CASSPLETRSEAFF. CDR3 bases: TGTGCCAGCAGTCCCCTGGAAACGAGGTCTGAAGCTTTCTTT.

The chain employs TRBV6-5 and TRBJ1-2; the match to TRBD1 covers 11 bases. Germline V gene lookup returns CDR1 MNHEY and CDR2 SVGAGI. The CDR3 totals 14 residues. Trimming at V came to 3 bases and at J to 4 bases, leaving 1 base not matched to a gene. The CDR3 here is CASSYGTGGYGYTF. The CDR3, as DNA: TGTGCCAGCAGTTATGGGACAGGGGGCTATGGCTACACCTTC.

The rearrangement joins TRBV7-2 to TRBJ2-3, with D hard to call. V gave up 5 bases and J gave up 0 bases, with 12 bases separating them. From germline, CDR1 is SGHTA and CDR2 FQGNSA. This CDR3 is 15 amino acids long. In DNA form, the CDR3 reads TGTGCCAGCAGCCATGAGGACCGTAGCACAGATACGCAGTATTTT. As protein: CASSHEDRSTDTQYF.

In this sample, this clonotype turned up a few times. CDR3 in DNA: TGTGCCAGCAGCGAACAGGGTGGTACTGAAGCTTTCTTT. Protein sequence: CASSEQGGTEAFF. This chain connects TRBV7-3 to TRBJ1-1; D possibly corresponds to TRBD1 (6 bases). Germline V gene data show CDR1 as SGHTA and CDR2 as FQGTGA. CDR3 length: 13 amino acids. V gave up 5 bases and J gave up 5 bases, with 12 bases separating them.

This chain uses TRBV19 with TRBJ1-1; no reliable D call. V lost 7 bases to trimming and J lost 3 bases, with 12 bases between them. CDR1 is LNHDA, CDR2 SQIVND, per germline (reference sequence). The CDR3 covers 13 residues. The CDR3 is CASTRGWDTEAFF. The CDR3 bases are TGTGCCAGTACTCGGGGTTGGGACACTGAAGCTTTCTTT. Looking up the rest from reference TRBV19 and TRBJ1-1 gives the full variable domain: DGGITQSPKYLFRKEGQNVTLSCEQNLNHDAMYWYRQDPGQGLRLIYYSQIVNDFQKGDIAEGYSVSREKKESFPLTVTSAQKNPTAFYLCASTRGWDTEAFFGQGTRLTVV.

J is TRBJ2-1 and V is TRBV19, with D hard to call. V lost 0 bases, J lost 9 bases, and 15 bases lay in between. The CDR3 spans 15 residues. Germline loops: CDR1 LNHDA, CDR2 SQIVND (reference sequence). The CDR3 DNA follows: TGTGCCAGTAGTATAGATAGAGTACCCCGAGGTGAGCAGTTCTTC. Translated, it gives CASSIDRVPRGEQFF.

This chain connects TRBV23-1 to TRBJ2-7; D unclear. TRBV23-1 is flagged as an ORF with uncertain function. Trimming left V 0 bases short and J 6 bases short, with 15 bases between. The CDR3 extends over 15 amino acids. The CDR3 coding sequence is TGCGCCAGCAGTCAATCTATCGACCCCCGCGGCGAGCAGTACGTC. Translating it yields CASSQSIDPRGEQYV.

This chain uses TRBV30 with TRBJ1-1; D unclear. With 3 bases removed from V and 11 bases from J, the gap between germline ends came to 13 bases. Germline V CDR1 and CDR2: GTSNPN, SVGIG (reference sequence). CDR3 length equals 11 residues. The CDR3 reads CAWRVNGGAFF. The CDR3 nucleotides read TGTGCCTGGAGGGTCAACGGAGGTGCTTTCTTT. The whole variable domain, filled in from reference TRBV30 and TRBJ1-1, reads SQTIHQWPATLVQPVGSPLSLECTVEGTSNPNLYWYRQAAGRGLQLLFYSVGIGQISSEVPQNLSASRPQDRQFILSSKKLLLSDSGFYLCAWRVNGGAFFGQGTRLTVV.

V and J are TRBV11-2 and TRBJ2-1; D is unclear. The germline V gene encodes CDR1 SGHAT and CDR2 FQNNGV. The germline V and J ends were trimmed by 3 bases and 2 bases, with 5 bases remaining between them. The CDR3 consists of 13 residues. The CDR3 DNA sequence: TGTGCCAGCAGCTTTAGGACCTACAATGAGCAGTTCTTC. Translation gives CASSFRTYNEQFF.

The CDR3 is CASSQASWILNQPQHF. CDR3 DNA sequence: TGCGCCAGCAGCCAGGCCTCGTGGATTCTCAATCAGCCCCAGCATTTT. This chain connects TRBV4-1 to TRBJ1-5, with D unresolved. V lost 3 bases and J lost 3, with 15 bases in between. The CDR3 spans 16 residues. Germline CDR1 is MGHRA and CDR2 is YSYEKL.

The chain has TRBV29-1 and TRBJ2-3; maybe TRBD2 (5 bases). V lost 4 bases to trimming and J lost 8 bases, with 7 bases between them. Per germline, CDR1 SQVTM and CDR2 ANQGSEA. There are 10 residues in the CDR3. CDR3 protein: CSVVRGTQYF. Written as DNA, the CDR3 is TGCAGCGTTGTTCGGGGTACGCAGTATTTT.

In DNA, the CDR3 is TGTGCCAGCAGCGACTCATGGGGGGATAAGAACACTGAAGCTTTCTTT. Translating gives CASSDSWGDKNTEAFF. The rearrangement links TRBV12-3 or TRBV12-4 to TRBJ1-1; D may be TRBD1 (5 bases). The CDR3 length is 16 residues. The V end lost 6 bases, the J end lost 1 base, and 18 bases lay between the germline ends.

The chain carries TRBV5-1 and TRBJ1-5, with a weak D call TRBD1 (6 bases). The V end lost 0 bases, the J end lost 5 bases, and 18 bases lay between the germline ends. The CDR3 length is 17 residues. CDR1 is SGHRS and CDR2 is YFSETQ in the germline V gene. The CDR3, as DNA: TGCGCCAGCAGCTTGGATGGGACACCGAGGGGAGATCAGCCCCAGCATTTT. This encodes CASSLDGTPRGDQPQHF.

This chain connects TRBV6-5 to TRBJ2-4; 8 bases agree with TRBD1. V gave up 2 bases and J gave up 6 bases; unmatched junction bases: 6. Germline V gives CDR1 MNHEY, CDR2 SVGAGI. The CDR3 extends over 15 amino acids. The CDR3 nucleotides read TGTGCCAGCAGTTACGATCAGGGGGCAGCAAACATTCAGTACTTC. This translates into CASSYDQGAANIQYF.

A note on this clonotype: Sequence at one end of the junction differs from germline and may be a read error. This rearrangement joins TRBV3-1 to TRBJ1-6; D not certain. Germline CDR1 reads LGHDT; CDR2 reads YNNKEL (reference sequence). This CDR3 spans 12 amino acids. CDR3: CASSQVQSPPHF. Written as DNA, the CDR3 is TGTGCCAGCAGCCAAGTTCAATCTCCCCCCCACTTT.